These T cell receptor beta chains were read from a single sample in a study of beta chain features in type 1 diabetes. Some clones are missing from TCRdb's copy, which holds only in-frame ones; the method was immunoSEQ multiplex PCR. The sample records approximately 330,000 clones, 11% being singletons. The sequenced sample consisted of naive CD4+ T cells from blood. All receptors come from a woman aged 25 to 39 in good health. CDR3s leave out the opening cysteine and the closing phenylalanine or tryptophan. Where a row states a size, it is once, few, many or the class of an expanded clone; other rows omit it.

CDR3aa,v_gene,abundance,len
ASSVTSGRAVETQY,TRBV5-1,-,14
ASSELGTGTGSSYNEQF,TRBV6-1,-,17
ASSQDTGTSGGYEQY,TRBV4-2,few,15
ASRSGQAHTGELF,TRBV27,-,13
ASSGSRGGEQY,TRBV2,few,11
ASSDLAGNTGELF,TRBV6-1,-,13
ASSQAGTSKIAGELF,TRBV4-3,few,15
ASSSRSEYNEQF,TRBV9,-,12
ASSRGLAGDEQF,TRBV19,few,12
AISVLPYEQY,TRBV10-3,-,10